This TCR beta chain was identified during a study of PD-1 blockade in classical Hodgkin lymphoma. Indicated time point: cycle 4 day 1 (C4D1), after 6 weeks of nivolumab. Every one of the patients relapsed after autologous stem cell transplantation (brentuximab vedotin exposure was variable). The assay was immunoSEQ multiplex PCR, and TCRdb's table has in-frame clones only and misses some. The sample contains tens of thousands of clones, approximately 80% of which appear only once. The CDR3 totals 16 residues. Germline V gene sequence: CDR1 LNHDA, CDR2 SQIVND (reference sequence). With V trimmed by 1 base and J by 6 bases, 3 bases remained unmatched.

This clonotype originated in a human donor with classical Hodgkin lymphoma. The material sequenced was peripheral blood mononuclear cells (PBMCs), taken before the fourth cycle of nivolumab. The rearrangement links TRBV19 to TRBJ2-1; 13 bases are shared with TRBD2. The CDR3 nucleotides read TGTGCCAGTAGTATAGCCCGACTAGCGGGGGGCAATGAGCAGTTCTTC. Residues: CASSIARLAGGNEQFF.